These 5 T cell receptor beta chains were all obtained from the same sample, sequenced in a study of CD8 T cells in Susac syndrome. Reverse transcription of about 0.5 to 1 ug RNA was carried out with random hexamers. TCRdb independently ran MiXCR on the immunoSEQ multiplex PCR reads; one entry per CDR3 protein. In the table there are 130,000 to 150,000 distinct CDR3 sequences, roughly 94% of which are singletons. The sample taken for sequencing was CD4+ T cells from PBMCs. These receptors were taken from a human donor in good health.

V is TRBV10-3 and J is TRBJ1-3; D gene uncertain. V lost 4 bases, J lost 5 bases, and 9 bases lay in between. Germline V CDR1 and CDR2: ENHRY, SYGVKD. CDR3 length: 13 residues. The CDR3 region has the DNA TGTGCCATCAGTGTGGACCGACGAAACACCATATATTTT. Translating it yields CAISVDRRNTIYF.

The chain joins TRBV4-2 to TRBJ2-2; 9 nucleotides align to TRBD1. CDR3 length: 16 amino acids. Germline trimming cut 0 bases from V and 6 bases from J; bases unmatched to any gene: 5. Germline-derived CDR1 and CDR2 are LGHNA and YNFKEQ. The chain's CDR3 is CASSQDTGGASGELFF. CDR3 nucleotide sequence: TGTGCCAGCAGCCAAGATACAGGGGGCGCATCCGGGGAGCTGTTTTTT.

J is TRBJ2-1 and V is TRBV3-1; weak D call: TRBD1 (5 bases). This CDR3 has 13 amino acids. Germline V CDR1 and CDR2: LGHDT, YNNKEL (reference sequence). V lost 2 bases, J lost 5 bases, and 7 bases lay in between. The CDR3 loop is CASSQSGNNEQFF. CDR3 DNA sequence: TGTGCCAGCAGCCAATCAGGGAACAATGAGCAGTTCTTC.

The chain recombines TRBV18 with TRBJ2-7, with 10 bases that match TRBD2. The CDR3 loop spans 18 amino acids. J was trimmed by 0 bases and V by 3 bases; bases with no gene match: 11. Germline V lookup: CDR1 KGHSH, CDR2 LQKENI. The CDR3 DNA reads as TGTGCCAGCTCACCGGGCCCATTTCTAGCGGGAGTCTCCTACGAGCAGTACTTC. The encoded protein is CASSPGPFLAGVSYEQYF.

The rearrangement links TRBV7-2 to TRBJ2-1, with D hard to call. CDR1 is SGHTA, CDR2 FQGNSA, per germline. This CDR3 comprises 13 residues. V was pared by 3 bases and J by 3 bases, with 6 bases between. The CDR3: CASSLWVYNEQFF. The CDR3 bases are TGTGCCAGCAGCTTGTGGGTCTACAATGAGCAGTTCTTC.